Reported below is one T cell receptor (beta chain). The sequenced target, TCR beta, came from blood CD8+ and CD4+ T cells. The RNA, roughly 0.5 to 1 ug, was put through reverse transcription using random hexamers. Via MiXCR, TCRdb re-called the immunoSEQ multiplex PCR reads, giving one row per CDR3 protein. The table has about 300,000 distinct CDR3 sequences, over 75% seen once. The data derive from a study of CD8 T cells in Susac syndrome. V was cut by 1 base and J by 1 base, with 12 bases left in between. Per the germline V gene, CDR1 is SGHRS and CDR2 is YFSETQ. The CDR3 totals 16 residues. The chain carries TRBV5-1 and TRBJ1-5; D is ambiguous. This clonotype was sampled from a human donor with multiple sclerosis. The sample was CD8+ T cells from PBMCs. The CDR3 nucleotides are TGCGCCAGCAGCTTGACCTCGTTGGGGAGCAATCAGCCCCAGCATTTT. Protein sequence: CASSLTSLGSNQPQHF.